This T cell receptor (beta chain) was identified during a study of T cell responses to AZD1222 COVID-19 vaccine. The method was immunoSEQ multiplex PCR; TCRdb's version includes in-frame clones alone and lacks a portion of them. Among 150,000 to 180,000 clones listed, around 85% were seen once. The germline gives CDR1 SGHNT, CDR2 YENEEA. The CDR3 consists of 16 residues. V shed 1 base and J shed 5 bases, with 16 bases lying between them. The sample consisted of peripheral blood, taken on day 0 of MenACWY control vaccination. The genes are TRBV11-3 and TRBJ2-3; D may be TRBD2 (6 bases). This receptor was taken from an adult in good health. DNA of the CDR3: TGTGCCAGCAGCTTAGGGCAGGGAGGAAGGGGAGATACGCAGTATTTT. Its protein is CASSLGQGGRGDTQYF. The variable domain in full, with the rest retrieved from reference TRBV11-3 and TRBJ2-3, is EAGVVQSPRYKIIEKKQPVAFWCNPISGHNTLYWYLQNLGQGPELLIRYENEEAVDDSQLPKDRFSAERLKGVDSTLKIQPAELGDSAVYLCASSLGQGGRGDTQYFGPGTRLTVL.